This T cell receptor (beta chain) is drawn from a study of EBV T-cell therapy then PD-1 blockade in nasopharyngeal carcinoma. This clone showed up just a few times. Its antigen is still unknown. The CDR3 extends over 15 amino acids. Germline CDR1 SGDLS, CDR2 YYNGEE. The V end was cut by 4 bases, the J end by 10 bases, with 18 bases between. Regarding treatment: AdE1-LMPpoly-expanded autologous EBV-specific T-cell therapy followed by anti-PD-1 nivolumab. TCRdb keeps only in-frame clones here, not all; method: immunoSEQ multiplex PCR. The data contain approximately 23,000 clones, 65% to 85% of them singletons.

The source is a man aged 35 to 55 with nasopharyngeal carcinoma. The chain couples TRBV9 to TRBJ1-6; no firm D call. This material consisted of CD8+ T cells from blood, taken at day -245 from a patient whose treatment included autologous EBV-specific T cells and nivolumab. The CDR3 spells CASSFRPLAGSPLHF. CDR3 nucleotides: TGTGCCAGCAGCTTTCGGCCCTTGGCGGGCTCACCCCTCCACTTT.